These 18 T cell receptor beta chains originate from one sample sequenced in a study of blood T cell repertoires in COVID-19 (TCRdb year 2020). The library was produced with the immunoSEQ multiplex PCR assay. TCRdb carries this immuneACCESS record with in-frame sequences only. Its versions omit some clonotypes, under half of them owing to an unresolved V gene in the studies checked, with the rest unexplained. For this sample the table gives around 250,000 clones, of which about 90% were detected only once. Clones ranked in the top ten supply approximately 4% of the sample. The sequenced sample was PBMCs or T cells enriched from blood (not recorded which). The receptors originated from a woman younger than 45 with acute COVID-19.

The chain uses TRBV27 and TRBJ2-7, with 7 bases fitting TRBD2. The V gene's germline CDR1 is MNHEY and CDR2 SMNVEV (reference sequence). The trim removed 2 bases at V and 0 bases at J, leaving 7 bases unmatched. The CDR3 spans 16 residues. The CDR3 DNA reads TGTGCCAGCAGTTTAGATCTAGCGGAAAGCTCCTACGAGCAGTACTTC. Translated: CASSLDLAESSYEQYF.

This clone was picked up one time. V and J are TRBV7-2 and TRBJ2-6; 9 bases map to TRBD1. The CDR3 runs to 17 residues. V gave up 3 bases and J gave up 2 bases; unmatched junction bases: 5. CDR1 and CDR2 from the germline V gene are SGHTA and FQGNSA. The CDR3 is CASSFWDRAAGANVLTF. In nucleotides, the CDR3 is TGTGCCAGCAGCTTTTGGGACAGGGCTGCTGGGGCCAACGTCCTGACTTTC.

V is TRBV27 and J is TRBJ2-3; a weak D match, TRBD1 (5 bases). V lost 5 bases and J lost 2, with 11 bases in between. Germline CDR1 and CDR2: MNHEY and SMNVEV (reference sequence). CDR3 size: 14 residues. CDR3 nucleotide sequence: TGTGCCAGCAGTCCGTGGGGCTCCACAGATACGCAGTATTTT. Translation: CASSPWGSTDTQYF.

Notes on this clone: Within the sample, other DNA sequences also encode this same CDR3. V and J are TRBV10-3 and TRBJ2-3; TRBD2 aligns across 10 bases. This CDR3 contains 18 residues. Trimming cost V 3 bases and J 0 bases; bases outside gene matches: 9. Germline V gives CDR1 ENHRY, CDR2 SYGVKD. The DNA of the CDR3 is TGTGCCATCAGTGAAAGCAGGACTAGCGGTACTAGCACAGATACGCAGTATTTT. This encodes CAISESRTSGTSTDTQYF.

The chain combines TRBV6-5 with TRBJ1-2; tentative D call: TRBD1 (5 bases). The length of the CDR3 is 15 residues. Between the trimmed V and J ends, which lost 2 bases and 3 bases, there was a span of 13 bases. CDR1 is MNHEY and CDR2 is SVGAGI in the germline V gene. The DNA for the CDR3 is TGTGCCAGCAGTTACCGAGGGACGGGGGACTATGGCTACACCTTC. Its protein is CASSYRGTGDYGYTF.

The chain recombines TRBV5-1 with TRBJ1-1; D is unclear. CDR3 length: 14 residues. Per the germline V gene, CDR1 is SGHRS and CDR2 is YFSETQ. The germline V and J ends were trimmed by 5 bases and 4 bases, with 15 bases remaining between them. CDR3 residues: CASRRGLVVTEAFF. In DNA form, the CDR3 reads TGCGCCAGCAGACGAGGGCTGGTTGTCACTGAAGCTTTCTTT.

CDR3 region: CASSPGVLDYGYTF. DNA for the CDR3: TGTGCCAGCAGTCCAGGGGTTTTGGACTATGGCTACACCTTC. The V gene is TRBV28, the J gene TRBJ1-2; D is perhaps TRBD1 (6 bases). The CDR3 totals 14 residues. Germline CDR1 and CDR2: MDHEN and SYDVKM. V gave up 5 bases and J gave up 3 bases, with 13 bases separating them.

This clone was seen only once. The genes are TRBV28 and TRBJ2-3; 11 nucleotides match TRBD2. Germline-derived CDR1 and CDR2 are MDHEN and SYDVKM. The trim removed 4 bases at V and 3 bases at J, leaving 24 bases unmatched. CDR3 length equals 22 residues. CDR3 DNA: TGTGCCAGCAGTTCCACCCGCCTAACTAGCGGGAGTCCCACAGTCCTGACAGATACGCAGTATTTT. As protein: CASSSTRLTSGSPTVLTDTQYF.

A note on this clone: A read error may be the cause here, since a much bigger clone is one base away. Other DNA variants within this sample encode the same CDR3. The chain joins TRBV27 to TRBJ2-1; D remains unclear. V was shortened by 0 bases and J by 8 bases, with 5 bases between the two germline ends. The CDR3 loop spans 12 amino acids. In germline, CDR1 is MNHEY, CDR2 SMNVEV (reference sequence). CDR3 coding DNA: TGTGCCAGCAGTTTATCGCGAGATGAGCAGTTCTTC. It specifies CASSLSRDEQFF.

This clone came up many times. The chain links TRBV3-1 (or the pseudogene TRBV3-2) to TRBJ2-3; D remains unclear. Germline assignment: CDR1 LGHDT and CDR2 YNNKEL (reference sequence). The CDR3 spans 15 residues. Trimming removed 4 bases from V and 4 bases from J, with 15 bases in between. The CDR3 reads CASSPTKTSPDTQYF. DNA for the CDR3: TGTGCCAGCAGCCCCACCAAAACGAGTCCAGATACGCAGTATTTT.

This rearrangement joins TRBV28 to TRBJ1-2; maybe TRBD1 (6 bases). Germline lookup yields CDR1 MDHEN and CDR2 SYDVKM. V lost 4 bases and J lost 2, with 14 bases in between. This CDR3 has 15 residues. The CDR3 nucleotides read TGTGCCAGCAGTTCGCCGGGACACACGAACTATGGCTACACCTTC. Translation gives CASSSPGHTNYGYTF.

This chain uses TRBV28 with TRBJ2-7, with D possibly being TRBD2 (5 bases). V was shortened by 2 bases and J by 4 bases, with 15 bases between the two germline ends. Germline V gene lookup returns CDR1 MDHEN and CDR2 SYDVKM. The CDR3 consists of 15 residues. The CDR3 bases are TGTGCCAGCAGTTTAGTGACAACCCGAGGGTACGAGCAGTACTTC. It codes for CASSLVTTRGYEQYF.

V usage is TRBV10-2 and J usage is TRBJ2-1; TRBD2 matches 9 bases. This CDR3 is 15 amino acids long. Trimming at V came to 2 bases and at J to 4 bases, leaving 3 bases not matched to a gene. Germline values: CDR1 WSHSY, CDR2 SAAADI. The CDR3 coding sequence is TGCGCCAGCAGTGAGGGCGGGAGGGGGTACAATGAGCAGTTCTTC. Amino acid sequence: CASSEGGRGYNEQFF.

This clone was picked up a small number of times. The chain recombines TRBV6-1 with TRBJ2-1; tentatively, D is TRBD1 (6 bases). The CDR3 is 12 amino acids. V dropped 3 bases and J dropped 7 bases, with 7 bases sitting between them. Per the germline V gene, CDR1 is MNHNS and CDR2 is SASEGT. Written as DNA, the CDR3 is TGTGCCAGCAGTGATGACAGGAATGAGCAGTTCTTC. Protein: CASSDDRNEQFF.

The J gene is TRBJ2-7, the V gene TRBV7-9; D may be TRBD1 (5 bases). The CDR3 runs 13 residues. Per germline, CDR1 SEHNR and CDR2 FQNEAQ (reference sequence). V was cut by 6 bases and J by 3 bases, with 12 bases left in between. CDR3 nucleotides: TGTGCCAGCAGTCCGCAGGGTGACTACGAGCAGTACTTC. Translated: CASSPQGDYEQYF.

V and J are TRBV24-1 and TRBJ2-1, with D possibly matching TRBD1 (6 bases). CDR1 KGHDR and CDR2 SFDVKD come from the germline V gene. This CDR3 region has 17 residues. The V end was cut by 4 bases, the J end by 6 bases, with 21 bases between. CDR3 sequence: CATSEGSQGKISNEQFF. The CDR3, as DNA: TGTGCCACCAGTGAAGGGTCACAGGGTAAGATAAGCAATGAGCAGTTCTTC.

V and J are TRBV3-1 (or the pseudogene TRBV3-2) and TRBJ2-1; D ambiguous. The CDR3 is 15 residues long. Trimming took off 0 bases at V and 1 base at J, with 7 bases between the two ends. CDR1 is LGHDT and CDR2 is YNNKEL in the germline V gene (reference sequence). Here the CDR3 reads CASSQDYGSYNEQFF. In nucleotides, the CDR3 is TGTGCCAGCAGCCAAGACTACGGGTCCTACAATGAGCAGTTCTTC.

The J gene is TRBJ2-5, the V gene TRBV3-1 (or the pseudogene TRBV3-2), with TRBD2 as a possible D gene (6 bases). CDR3 length: 12 residues. Germline-derived CDR1 and CDR2 are LGHDT and YNNKEL (reference sequence). V was cut by 1 base and J by 14 bases, with 14 bases left in between. The CDR3 here is CASSQGRGARYF. The CDR3 nucleotides read TGTGCCAGCAGCCAAGGGAGGGGAGCTCGATACTTC.